The text below deals with one TCR beta chain. This record comes from a study of T cells after yellow fever vaccination. From the 5' RACE reads, TCRdb called clonotypes with MiXCR, one entry per CDR3 protein. The sample carries hundreds of thousands of distinct CDR3 sequences, 9% to 15% recorded once. Germline-derived CDR1 and CDR2 are LGHNA and YNFKEQ. The CDR3 consists of 15 residues. V was clipped by 0 bases and J by 9 bases, with 15 bases between them. The sequencing here drew on PBMCs, taken on the day of the yellow fever booster vaccination. The chain joins TRBV4-2 to TRBJ2-1, with D possibly matching TRBD2 (7 bases). The receptor's source is a man aged 25-45 years who received the YFV17D yellow fever vaccine. In nucleotides, the CDR3 is TGTGCCAGCAGCCAAGAGGGGGGGGCGGGGATTGAGCAGTTCTTC. Protein product: CASSQEGGAGIEQFF.